This T cell receptor (beta chain) was identified during a study of T cells after yellow fever vaccination. The CDR3 contains 15 residues. Trimming removed 0 bases at V and 3 bases at J, with 11 bases between. Germline lookup yields CDR1 LGHNA and CDR2 YSLEER. In this sample, this clonotype turned up a few times. By 5'RACE template switching, TCR cDNA was produced, with a universal primer site and UMIs added in the process. MiXCR, applied by TCRdb to the 5' RACE reads, yields one record per CDR3 protein. The sample lists fewer than 85,000 distinct CDR3 sequences, 7.5% to 9% occurring once. The V call is TRBV4-3, the J call TRBJ1-2; tentatively, D is TRBD1 (5 bases). The clonotype was recovered from a man under 40 who received the YFV17D yellow fever vaccine. The sample consisted of CD8+ T cells sorted from PBMCs, taken on the day of the yellow fever booster vaccination. The chain's CDR3 is CASSQDPRAHYGYTF. The CDR3 coding sequence is TGCGCCAGCAGCCAAGATCCCAGGGCGCACTATGGCTACACCTTC.